This entry describes one T cell receptor beta chain. Its antigen is unidentified. This entry is derived from a study of T cell responses to AZD1222 COVID-19 vaccine. Study results and limitations: When two AZD1222 doses had been given, Spike-specific TCR breadth and depth rose.

Clones were read by immunoSEQ multiplex PCR, and TCRdb kept only the in-frame ones, dropping some. The top ten clones hold approximately 5.5% of a sample with 150,000 or so clones, around 94% of them seen once. CDR1 and CDR2 from the germline V gene are SGHTA and FQGNSA. Trimming removed 0 bases from V and 1 base from J, with 10 bases in between. The CDR3 runs 15 residues. The sample in question was peripheral blood, obtained 28 days after the second AZD1222 dose. The V gene is TRBV7-2, the J gene TRBJ2-7; D perhaps matches TRBD1 (5 bases). The TCR originated in an adult who received the AZD1222 COVID-19 vaccine. CDR3: CASSLAGHLSYEQYF. CDR3 DNA: TGTGCCAGCAGCTTAGCGGGGCACCTGTCCTACGAGCAGTACTTC.